This TCR beta chain was captured by sequencing in a study of T cell repertoires in cytomegalovirus infection. One entry per CDR3 protein, called by TCRdb with MiXCR from the reads. Among approximately 240,000 distinct CDR3 sequences, 10% to 15% were seen once, and the ten largest hold 1.6%. On this clonotype itself: Its antigen is not known.

Study-wide results and caveats: Clonotypes of TCR beta that were HLA-C-restricted and CMV-specific dominated the ex vivo response.

CDR3 length: 13 amino acids. CDR1 and CDR2 (germline): LNHDA, SQIVND (reference sequence). The V end lost 7 bases, the J end lost 5 bases, and 14 bases lay between the germline ends. The material sequenced was PBMCs. The TCR comes from a human donor in good health (CMV status not recorded). Some clones in this sample may be carry-over from other donors' samples. This chain connects TRBV19 to TRBJ2-5; D is possibly TRBD1 (5 bases). The CDR3 loop reads CASTRQGLETQYF. The CDR3 coding sequence is TGTGCCAGTACTCGTCAGGGTCTTGAGACCCAGTACTTC.